Listed here is a single TCR beta chain. The V end lost 5 bases, the J end lost 6 bases, and 14 bases lay between the germline ends. The CDR3 spans 14 residues. Per the germline V gene, CDR1 is SEHNR and CDR2 is FQNEAQ (reference sequence). The data derive from a study of blood T cell repertoires in COVID-19. Study background: The United States, Italy and Spain supplied acute and convalescent COVID-19 samples. T cells, B-cell-depleted T cells, or PBMCs supplied cDNA or gDNA.

Per the original data handling: It was from reference gene primer amplification that nucleated cell counts were estimated. This table comes from immunoSEQ multiplex PCR, and its TCRdb copy is limited to in-frame clones, with some not included. Clonal size and the V and J genes are those of that table, whereas D and trimming came from the DNA. The table includes around 160,000 clones, about nine tenths detected once. Sequencing was carried out using peripheral blood. The rearrangement uses TRBV7-9 and TRBJ2-1; weak D call: TRBD2 (6 bases). This TCR came from a human donor in a cohort sampled during active COVID-19. In DNA form, the CDR3 reads TGTGCCAGCAGCCTCGCGTTCGGGGGCAATGAGCAGTTCTTC. This encodes CASSLAFGGNEQFF.